This record covers a single T cell receptor beta chain. The antigen remains unidentified. The CDR3 contains 16 residues. The V end was cut by 0 bases, the J end by 0 bases, with 12 bases between. CDR1 and CDR2 (germline): ENHRY, SYGVKD. The authors' processing: It was from CDR3 differences across clinicopathological groups that a distant-metastasis classifier for papillary thyroid cancer was built. TCRdb re-called clones from the PCR reads using MiXCR. The V and J calls were not made by the authors but by TCRdb's processing. The data hold 10,000 to 13,000 clones, with around 40% observed a single time. This specimen comes from a study of metastatic and nonmetastatic thyroid tumors. Background on the study: Malignant thyroid and benign thyroid patients provided blood and tumor or nodule tissue whose repertoires were compared. Study-wide findings and caveats: Versus benign nodules, malignant thyroid tumors reportedly had significantly higher TCR beta diversity, in blood and tumor.

Ahead of thyroid surgery, no patient had received treatment of any kind. The clonotype originates from a female donor with papillary thyroid cancer or a benign thyroid nodule (not recorded which). Some clones in this sample may be carry-over from other donors' samples. Sequences were obtained from tumor tissue. The chain recombines TRBV10-3 with TRBJ2-7, with D uncertain. The CDR3: CAISESVMTSSYEQYF. Here the CDR3 DNA reads TGTGCCATCAGTGAGTCGGTGATGACCAGCTCCTACGAGCAGTACTTC.